Presented here are 12 T cell receptor beta chains from one specimen sequenced in a study of T cells in Graves' hyperthyroidism and ophthalmopathy. The TCR beta CDR3 regions underwent amplification using RNA transcripts as the source. Using the HTBI primer set, a first-round RT-PCR was run on the TCR CDR3. MiXCR was run by TCRdb on the multiplex PCR reads, yielding one entry per CDR3 protein. Among more than 75,000 distinct CDR3 sequences listed, around 50% were seen once. Sequenced sample: blood. Source of these receptors: a woman in her thirties or forties with Graves' hyperthyroidism.

At least ten counts were recorded for this clonotype. The rearrangement joins TRBV2 to TRBJ2-7; TRBD2 agrees at 10 bases. V shed 7 bases, J shed 4 bases, and the junction held 13 bases outside the gene matches. This CDR3 contains 16 residues. Per germline, CDR1 SNHLY and CDR2 FYNNEI. CDR3 sequence reads: CASIGVAGGSRYEQYF. The CDR3 DNA follows: TGTGCCAGCATAGGGGTAGCGGGAGGAAGTAGGTACGAGCAGTACTTC.

As concerns this clonotype: The junction shows a germline mismatch at one end, possibly a read error. The J gene is TRBJ2-6, the V gene TRBV15; a possible D gene is TRBD1 (6 bases). This CDR3 contains 15 residues. Germline CDR1 reads LNHNV; CDR2 reads YYDKDF (reference sequence). In DNA, the CDR3 is TGTGCCACCAGCGACACAGGGTCAGGGGCCGACGTCGTGACCTTC. Residues: CATSDTGSGADVVTF.

The chain has TRBV5-1 and TRBJ1-5; a possible D gene is TRBD1 (5 bases). The CDR3 contains 14 residues. Looked up from germline, CDR1 is SGHRS and CDR2 is YFSETQ. V lost 7 bases to trimming and J lost 7 bases, with 18 bases between them. CDR3 sequence reads: CASGVGTVRQPQHF. CDR3 DNA sequence: TGCGCCAGCGGCGTGGGGACGGTGCGGCAGCCCCAGCATTTT.

The J gene is TRBJ1-4, the V gene TRBV7-6; D is unresolved. The CDR3 is 12 amino acids. The V and J ends lost 5 bases and 12 bases respectively, with 13 bases between them. Germline V gene data show CDR1 as SGHVS and CDR2 as FNYEAQ. The CDR3 DNA is TGTGCCAGCAGCCAACCCGTTGGGCAACTGTTTTTT. Residues: CASSQPVGQLFF.

Many counts were recorded for this clonotype. V and J are TRBV14 and TRBJ1-6; 7 bases map to TRBD1. The CDR3 extends over 15 amino acids. CDR1 and CDR2 from the germline V gene are SGHDN and FVKESK. Germline trimming cut 5 bases from V and 6 bases from J; bases unmatched to any gene: 7. CDR3: CASSFRTGFNSPLHF. The DNA for the CDR3 is TGTGCCAGCAGCTTTCGGACAGGCTTTAATTCACCCCTCCACTTT.

This clonotype was found many times. The chain employs TRBV5-1 and TRBJ1-2; tentatively, D is TRBD1 (5 bases). Trimming removed 3 bases at V and 13 bases at J, with 13 bases between. This CDR3 has 11 amino acids. Germline loops: CDR1 SGHRS, CDR2 YFSETQ. The CDR3 sequence: CASSWDRFTTF. The CDR3 DNA is TGCGCCAGCAGCTGGGACCGCTTTACCACCTTC.

The count of this clonotype is one. The rearrangement uses TRBV7-8 and TRBJ2-3, with D perhaps matching TRBD1 or TRBD2 (5 bases each). The CDR3 is 15 amino acids. With 3 bases removed from V and 2 bases from J, the gap between germline ends came to 12 bases. CDR1 and CDR2 from the germline V gene are SGHVS and FQNEAQ. Written as DNA, the CDR3 is TGTGCCAGCAGCTTTAATGGGGGTCCCACAGATACGCAGTATTTT. Amino acid sequence: CASSFNGGPTDTQYF.

V is TRBV10-3 and J is TRBJ2-7; TRBD2 matches at 14 bases. The CDR3 has 13 residues. Losses at the gene ends were 8 bases for V and 6 bases for J; bases not matched to a gene: 3. Germline V gene sequence: CDR1 ENHRY, CDR2 SYGVKD. Here the CDR3 reads CAISGTSGSEQYF. In DNA, the CDR3 is TGTGCCATCTCCGGGACTAGCGGGAGCGAGCAGTACTTC.

This clonotype was seen at least ten times. The rearrangement joins TRBV27 to TRBJ1-1, with unresolved D. The CDR3 loop spans 14 amino acids. From germline, CDR1 is MNHEY and CDR2 SMNVEV (reference sequence). Trimming took off 2 bases at V and 3 bases at J, with 10 bases between the two ends. CDR3 loop: CASSLGQFDTEAFF. For the CDR3, the DNA is TGTGCCAGCAGTTTAGGGCAGTTTGACACTGAAGCTTTCTTT.

This clonotype was recorded many times. The V call is TRBV7-2, the J call TRBJ2-5; unclear D gene. CDR1 and CDR2 from the germline V gene are SGHTA and FQGNSA. The CDR3 runs to 13 residues. The V end lost 0 bases, the J end lost 2 bases, and 4 bases lay between the germline ends. The CDR3 sequence is CASSLARQETQYF. CDR3 DNA sequence: TGTGCCAGCAGCTTAGCACGGCAAGAGACCCAGTACTTC.

This clonotype has more than one count but fewer than ten. The genes are TRBV15 and TRBJ1-4; TRBD1 matches at 7 bases. The CDR3 contains 15 residues. CDR1 is LNHNV and CDR2 is YYDKDF in the germline V gene (reference sequence). Trimming at V came to 3 bases and at J to 9 bases, leaving 10 bases not matched to a gene. CDR3 nucleotides: TGTGCCACCAGCAGCCGACAGGGCACAGAGAAAAAACTGTTTTTT. It encodes CATSSRQGTEKKLFF.

In this sample, this clonotype turned up once. The chain is built from TRBV10-3 and TRBJ1-2; TRBD1 matches at 8 bases. The CDR3 loop spans 11 amino acids. The trim removed 4 bases at V and 8 bases at J, leaving 0 bases unmatched. Germline V gives CDR1 ENHRY, CDR2 SYGVKD. DNA of the CDR3: TGTGCCATCAGTGGGGACAGGGGCTACACCTTC. Protein: CAISGDRGYTF.